This T cell receptor (beta chain) came from a study of T cells in Graves' hyperthyroidism and ophthalmopathy (dated by TCRdb to the late 2010s). Regarding the complete study: Peripheral blood samples were taken at the time of initial diagnosis, prior to any treatment. To identify distinguishing TCR V-J signatures, a discovery cohort of around 100 patients was used, comprising some 45 with Graves' ophthalmopathy and 57 with stable Graves' hyperthyroidism. Prospective prediction of ophthalmopathy was tested in an independent validation cohort consisting of 18 to 20 hyperthyroidism patients and 15 to 17 patients who later progressed to ophthalmopathy. For training and testing, the 110 or so patients in the discovery cohort were randomly divided in a 7:3 ratio. In addition, the study compared T-cell repertoires in thyroid tissue and in blood from six Graves' hyperthyroidism patients. Following sampling, methimazole starting at 30 mg daily was given to hyperthyroidism patients, and high-dose intravenous methylprednisolone was given to ophthalmopathy patients. TCR Vbeta CDR3 sequencing of 120 to 150 peripheral blood samples (over 40 ophthalmopathy, under 80 hyperthyroidism and some 17 progressor patients) is reported in the paper. The research as a whole found: Most expanded thyroid clonotypes (frequency above 0.001) were also detected in blood, a finding suggesting that blood repertoires may reflect thyroid immune responses. Sample size was not statistically predetermined, and investigators were not blinded to group allocation. A model built on a 13 V-J signature distinguished ophthalmopathy from stable hyperthyroidism, reaching over 85% sensitivity and about 81% specificity in cross-validation and 80%/75% in testing. In validation, the model predicted progression to ophthalmopathy with approximately 69% sensitivity and 72% to 75% specificity, a median of 6.5 months before onset.

The TCR beta CDR3 regions were amplified from RNA transcripts. For the first round of RT-PCR on the TCR CDR3, the HTBI primer set was used together with the Qiagen OneStep RT-PCR kit. A second multiplex PCR round built the libraries, followed by size selection and purification. Sequencing of the libraries was done on an Illumina HiSeq2000 using paired-end 100 bp reads. The study's processing was this. SOAPnuke was used to process the raw data, throwing out any read that contained adapters or uncalled bases, had a mean Phred below 15, or lacked an exact constant-primer or identifier match. High-quality paired reads were merged using COPE v1.2.5, and each unique nucleotide sequence was defined as a clonotype. MiTCR v1.1 was used to align the clonotypes against IMGT TRBV, TRBD and TRBJ reference segments. Analysis was restricted to V-J combinations with a frequency above 0.0001, which covered roughly 99% of repertoires. A TCS score was defined as the ratio between F50 (clonal expansion) and ExV (chaos), using BLOSUM62-based TCRdist between CDR3 peptides within each V-J. Welch's t-statistics and random forest reduced 500 to 550 V-J features to 13, which were used in a naive Bayes classifier (R e1071). The similarity between thyroid and blood repertoires was quantified using the Morisita-Horn index. In-frame beta chains were kept once TCRdb had trimmed the public reads at Q25 with fastp and called clones with MiXCR. Records with the same CDR3 protein are collapsed into one entry carrying the most frequent genes and DNA. Clone size and V and J calls follow TCRdb, not the original study. Here the sample has approximately 610,000 distinct CDR3 sequences; approximately 15% occur a single time. The ten top clones hold around 4.5% of the sample.

Moderately to severely active disease, a Clinical Activity Score of at least 3, a NOSPECS grade of at least 4, and a duration under 3 months were present in ophthalmopathy patients. Exclusion was applied to patients with uncontrolled infections, other autoimmune diseases, pregnancy or lactation. Diagnoses were established on the basis of clinical symptoms, serum thyroxine and TRAb, thyroid ultrasound, and orbital computed tomography. Ficoll-Paque density gradient centrifugation was used to isolate PBMCs from 9.5 to 10 ml of fresh peripheral blood. Trizol reagent was used to extract total RNA, and RNA quality was then checked on an Agilent 2100 Bioanalyzer. Cut back by 4 bases and 7 bases, the V and J ends lie 11 bases apart. From the cysteine through the phenylalanine, the CDR3 covers 12 amino acids. Just the 36-base CDR3 DNA is kept, in frame starting at base 1. Via the germline V gene (reference sequence), CDR1 is LGHDT and CDR2 YNNKEL.

This clonotype was detected ten times or more. The antigen this receptor binds is unknown. No base quality information exists; no much larger clone differs at one position. The TCR originated in a woman between 35 and 50 years old with Graves' ophthalmopathy. The specimen was blood. The V and J genes are TRBV3-1 and TRBJ2-7; the D segment cannot be called with confidence. The DNA sequence reads TGTGCCAGCAGCCTCGGAGCGCTAGAGCAGTACTTC. This is translated as CASSLGALEQYF.